These 21 T cell receptor beta chains were all obtained from the same sample, sequenced in a study of glioma-infiltrating T cells after dendritic cell vaccination. This sample's time point: after dendritic cell vaccination, including at tumor progression/relapse. Produced via immunoSEQ multiplex PCR; TCRdb's table is partial and in-frame only. This sample has 90,000 to 95,000 clones; approximately 78% occur once, and the top ten carry roughly 2%. Specimen: blood, collected after dendritic cell vaccination. The source of these receptors is a human donor with glioblastoma.

J is TRBJ2-7 and V is TRBV19; 11 bases are shared with TRBD2. J lost 2 bases, V lost 4 bases, and 10 bases had no gene match. The CDR3 spans 17 residues. Germline assignment: CDR1 LNHDA and CDR2 SQIVND (reference sequence). The CDR3 spells CASSTYRTSGPPYEQYV. CDR3 coding DNA: TGTGCCAGTAGTACCTACCGGACTAGCGGGCCACCCTACGAGCAGTACGTC.

This chain uses TRBV10-1 with TRBJ2-1, with TRBD2 matching 9 bases. The CDR3 runs 12 residues. J gave up 11 bases and V 4 bases, and 3 bases lay outside the gene matches. Germline V gives CDR1 WNHNN, CDR2 SYGVQD (reference sequence). The CDR3 sequence: CASSGASGKQFF. The CDR3 nucleotides read TGCGCCAGCAGTGGGGCTAGCGGGAAGCAGTTCTTC.

This chain joins TRBV18 and TRBJ1-2; no clear D gene. There are 13 residues in the CDR3. V dropped 0 bases and J dropped 6 bases, with 8 bases sitting between them. Germline-derived CDR1 and CDR2 are KGHSH and LQKENI. The chain's CDR3 is CASSPPYVDGYTF. CDR3 DNA sequence: TGTGCCAGCTCACCACCGTATGTCGATGGCTACACCTTC.

V usage is TRBV6-5 and J usage is TRBJ2-2; TRBD1 matches 10 bases. Per the germline V gene, CDR1 is MNHEY and CDR2 is SVGAGI. The CDR3 consists of 15 residues. V gave up 3 bases and J gave up 5 bases; unmatched junction bases: 3. The CDR3, as DNA: TGTGCCAGCAGTTATTGGGACAGGGGTACCGGGGAGCTGTTTTTT. It encodes CASSYWDRGTGELFF.

This chain uses TRBV10-1 with TRBJ2-3; 11 nucleotides align to TRBD2. With 8 bases clipped from V and 4 bases from J, the junction kept 2 bases outside the gene matches. This CDR3 contains 13 residues. The germline V gene encodes CDR1 WNHNN and CDR2 SYGVQD (reference sequence). CDR3 DNA: TGCGCCAGCTTTAGCGGGGGGGCAGATACGCAGTATTTT. Encoded protein: CASFSGGADTQYF.

This chain uses TRBV5-4 with TRBJ2-7; a possible D gene is TRBD2 (6 bases). This CDR3 has 14 amino acids. The germline V and J ends were trimmed by 0 bases and 5 bases, with 12 bases remaining between them. Per germline, CDR1 SGHNT and CDR2 YYREEE (reference sequence). Here the CDR3 reads CASSLGRGVDEQYF. CDR3 bases: TGTGCCAGCAGCTTGGGGCGCGGGGTGGACGAGCAGTACTTC.

The chain links TRBV7-9 to TRBJ2-7, with D perhaps matching TRBD2 (7 bases). Germline V gene data show CDR1 as SEHNR and CDR2 as FQNEAQ (reference sequence). Trimming pared 5 bases from V and 6 bases from J, leaving 20 bases between. This CDR3 is 15 amino acids long. In nucleotides, the CDR3 is TGTGCCAGCAGCCGTGGGGGGGCCCTTTTCGGCGAGCAGTACTTC. Amino acid sequence: CASSRGGALFGEQYF.

Concerning this clone: The sample carries other DNA sequences with the same CDR3. This rearrangement joins TRBV7-2 to TRBJ1-1; tentative D call: TRBD1 (5 bases). The germline CDR1 and CDR2 sequences are SGHTA and FQGNSA. Trimming pared 2 bases from V and 3 bases from J, leaving 10 bases between. This CDR3 is built from 14 residues. The CDR3 region has the DNA TGTGCCAGCAGCTTACAGGGAGGGGACACTGAAGCTTTCTTT. Translation gives CASSLQGGDTEAFF.

The chain joins TRBV18 to TRBJ2-4; D is possibly TRBD1 (5 bases). The length of the CDR3 is 14 residues. Germline CDR1 is KGHSH and CDR2 is LQKENI. Trimming left V 0 bases short and J 11 bases short, with 14 bases between. CDR3 in DNA: TGTGCCAGCTCACCACCGGACACCGGTTTAGTTCAGTACTTC. Protein sequence: CASSPPDTGLVQYF.

V is TRBV5-4 and J is TRBJ1-3, with a weak D call TRBD1 (6 bases). Germline-derived CDR1 and CDR2 are SGHNT and YYREEE (reference sequence). With 4 bases removed from V and 4 bases from J, the gap between germline ends came to 12 bases. The CDR3 has 14 amino acids. CDR3 residues: CASSPSGAGNTIYF. CDR3 DNA: TGTGCCAGCAGCCCGTCAGGGGCGGGAAACACCATATATTTT. Complete variable domain (other parts from reference TRBV5-4 and TRBJ1-3): ETGVTQSPTHLIKTRGQQVTLRCSSQSGHNTVSWYQQALGQGPQFIFQYYREEENGRGNFPPRFSGLQFPNYSSELNVNALELDDSALYLCASSPSGAGNTIYFGEGSWLTVV.

The CDR3 DNA follows: TGTGCCAGCAGTGCATCTTACGGACAGGGGATAGATACGCAGTATTTT. Encoded protein: CASSASYGQGIDTQYF. The V call is TRBV2, the J call TRBJ2-3, with 9 positions matching TRBD1. Germline V gene lookup returns CDR1 SNHLY and CDR2 FYNNEI. The CDR3 length is 16 residues. J was trimmed by 5 bases and V by 4 bases; bases with no gene match: 10. Using reference TRBV2 and TRBJ2-3 for the parts outside the CDR3, the full variable domain is EPEVTQTPSHQVTQMGQEVILRCVPISNHLYFYWYRQILGQKVEFLVSFYNNEISEKSEIFDDQFSVERPDGSNFTLKIRSTKLEDSAMYFCASSASYGQGIDTQYFGPGTRLTVL.

This clone turned up a few times. The genes are TRBV25-1 and TRBJ2-5; 7 bases align to TRBD2. With V trimmed by 2 bases and J by 2 bases, 5 bases remained unmatched. Per the germline V gene, CDR1 is MGHDK and CDR2 is SYGVNS. CDR3 length: 15 amino acids. CDR3 sequence (DNA): TGTGCCAGCAGTGAAAGGGAGGGGCTGCAAGAGACCCAGTACTTC. It specifies CASSEREGLQETQYF.

The chain links TRBV14 to TRBJ2-1, with TRBD1 matching over 9 bases. Trimming took 1 base from V and 4 from J; bases not matched to a gene: 5. This CDR3 region has 16 residues. From germline, CDR1 is SGHDN and CDR2 FVKESK. The CDR3 bases are TGTGCCAGCAGCCAAGCGGGGGACAGGGTTTACAATGAGCAGTTCTTC. Translating it yields CASSQAGDRVYNEQFF.

V gene TRBV6-1 combines with J gene TRBJ2-3; maybe TRBD2 (5 bases). V shed 4 bases and J shed 2 bases, with 10 bases lying between them. Germline loops: CDR1 MNHNS, CDR2 SASEGT. CDR3 length: 14 residues. The CDR3 sequence is CASSVGSPTDTQYF. Written as DNA, the CDR3 is TGTGCCAGCAGTGTGGGGAGCCCCACAGATACGCAGTATTTT.

Comment on this clone: Other DNA sequences of this sample code for an identical CDR3. CDR3 region: CASSTSTGNYGYTF. Here the CDR3 DNA reads TGTGCCAGTAGTACCTCGACAGGGAACTATGGCTACACCTTC. The chain combines TRBV19 with TRBJ1-2; TRBD1 matches 7 bases. V was pared by 4 bases and J by 2 bases, with 4 bases of the junction left unmatched. The CDR3 extends over 14 amino acids. Germline V gene data show CDR1 as LNHDA and CDR2 as SQIVND (reference sequence).

V is TRBV6-1 and J is TRBJ2-1, with 11 bases identical to TRBD2. The CDR3 extends over 15 amino acids. The J segment lost 8 bases and the V segment lost 2 bases, leaving 5 bases of the junction unmatched. The germline V gene encodes CDR1 MNHNS and CDR2 SASEGT. The CDR3: CASSEQLAGVYEQFF. The DNA of the CDR3 is TGTGCCAGCAGTGAACAACTAGCGGGAGTCTATGAGCAGTTCTTC.

V is TRBV5-1 and J is TRBJ1-3; weak D call: TRBD1 (6 bases). The CDR3 contains 15 residues. Between the trimmed V and J ends, which lost 4 bases and 0 bases, there was a span of 11 bases. Germline assignment: CDR1 SGHRS and CDR2 YFSETQ. CDR3 DNA: TGCGCCAGCAGCCCAGGGACACACTCTGGAAACACCATATATTTT. This encodes CASSPGTHSGNTIYF.

This chain uses TRBV7-9 with TRBJ1-5; D gene ambiguous. In germline, CDR1 is SEHNR, CDR2 FQNEAQ (reference sequence). This CDR3 has 16 residues. V was shortened by 1 base and J by 0 bases, with 10 bases between the two germline ends. The CDR3 loop reads CASSLVTADSNQPQHF. The CDR3 region has the DNA TGTGCCAGCAGCTTAGTAACAGCTGATAGCAATCAGCCCCAGCATTTT.

The chain carries TRBV6-1 and TRBJ2-5; 7 nucleotides align to TRBD2. With 3 bases clipped from V and 5 bases from J, the junction kept 9 bases outside the gene matches. The CDR3 is 15 amino acids. In germline, CDR1 is MNHNS, CDR2 SASEGT. The CDR3 DNA reads TGTGCCAGCAGTGACTCGGGGGGATTTATGGAGACCCAGTACTTC. Protein: CASSDSGGFMETQYF.

J is TRBJ2-2 and V is TRBV19; 14 bases are shared with TRBD2. Germline values: CDR1 LNHDA, CDR2 SQIVND (reference sequence). This CDR3 contains 17 residues. Trimming removed 3 bases from V and 8 bases from J; junction bases left unmatched: 8. CDR3 DNA sequence: TGTGCCAGTAGTATCCCCGGGACTAGCGGGAGTACTGGGGAGCTGTTTTTT. Residues: CASSIPGTSGSTGELFF.

The chain recombines TRBV7-9 with TRBJ1-3; D is perhaps TRBD1 (6 bases). V lost 5 bases and J lost 0, with 17 bases in between. Germline assignment: CDR1 SEHNR and CDR2 FQNEAQ (reference sequence). The CDR3 runs to 17 residues. This CDR3 reads CASSAGQLHRSGNTIYF. CDR3 coding DNA: TGTGCCAGCAGCGCCGGACAGCTGCATCGCTCTGGAAACACCATATATTTT.